This T cell receptor beta chain is from a study of shared clonotypes between healthy human individuals. Across the study: CD8 memory received one plate per donor, CD8 naive two, CD4 memory three and CD4 naive three. Findings and caveats of the study: Blood was the only sampled material, and tissue repertoires likely differ.

The data were produced by immunoSEQ multiplex PCR, yet TCRdb's version contains in-frame clones alone and is incomplete. The sample lists some 650,000 clones; approximately 97% were seen once. About this clone itself: What it binds is unknown.

J was trimmed by 0 bases and V by 1 base; bases with no gene match: 8. CDR1 is SGHRS and CDR2 is YFSETQ in the germline V gene. The CDR3 sequence is 19 residues long. The V call is TRBV5-1, the J call TRBJ1-6, with 9 bases fitting TRBD1. The sequenced sample was naive CD4+ T cells sorted from blood. Subset specified: CD45RA+ positively selected. The sequence came from a woman aged 25-40 years in good health. The CDR3: CASSLFGQGTSSYNSPLHF. CDR3 coding DNA: TGCGCCAGCAGCTTGTTCGGACAGGGGACTAGCTCCTATAATTCACCCCTCCACTTT.